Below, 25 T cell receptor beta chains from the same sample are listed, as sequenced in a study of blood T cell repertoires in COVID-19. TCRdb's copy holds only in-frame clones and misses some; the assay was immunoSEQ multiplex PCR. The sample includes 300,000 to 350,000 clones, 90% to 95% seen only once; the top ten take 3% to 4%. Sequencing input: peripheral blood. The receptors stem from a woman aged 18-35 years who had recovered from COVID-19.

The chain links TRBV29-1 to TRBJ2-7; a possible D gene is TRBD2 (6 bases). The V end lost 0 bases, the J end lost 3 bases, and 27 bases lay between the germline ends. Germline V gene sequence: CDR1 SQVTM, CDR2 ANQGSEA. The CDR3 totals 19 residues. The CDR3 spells CSVEDLNRKRERIYYEQYV. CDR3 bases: TGCAGCGTTGAAGATCTTAATCGAAAACGGGAGCGTATTTACTACGAGCAGTACGTC.

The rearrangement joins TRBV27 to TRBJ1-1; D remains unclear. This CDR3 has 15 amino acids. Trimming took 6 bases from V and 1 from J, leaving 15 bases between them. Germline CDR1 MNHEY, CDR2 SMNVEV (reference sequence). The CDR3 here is CASSVREGTNTEAFF. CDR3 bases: TGTGCCAGCAGCGTACGTGAGGGTACGAACACTGAAGCTTTCTTT.

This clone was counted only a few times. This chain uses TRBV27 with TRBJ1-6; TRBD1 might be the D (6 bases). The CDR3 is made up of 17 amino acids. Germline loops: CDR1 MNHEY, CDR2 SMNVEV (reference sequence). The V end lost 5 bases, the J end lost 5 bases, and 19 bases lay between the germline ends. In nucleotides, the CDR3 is TGTGCCAGCAGTCCGACCCCCAGGGGAATTGATAATTCACCCCTCCACTTT. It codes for CASSPTPRGIDNSPLHF.

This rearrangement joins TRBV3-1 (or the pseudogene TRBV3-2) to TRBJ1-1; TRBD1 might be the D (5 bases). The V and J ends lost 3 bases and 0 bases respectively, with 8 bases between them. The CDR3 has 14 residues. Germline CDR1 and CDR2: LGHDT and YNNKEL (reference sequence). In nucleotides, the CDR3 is TGTGCCAGCAGCCAGACGGACATGAACACTGAAGCTTTCTTT. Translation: CASSQTDMNTEAFF.

The CDR3 region has the DNA TGTGCCAGCAGCAAATTTGGGACAGGGCGGGAGACCCAGTACTTC. Protein sequence: CASSKFGTGRETQYF. The genes are TRBV21-1 and TRBJ2-5; the listed D gene, TRBD1, was not tested against the DNA. TRBV21-1 is annotated as a pseudogene. This CDR3 is built from 15 residues.

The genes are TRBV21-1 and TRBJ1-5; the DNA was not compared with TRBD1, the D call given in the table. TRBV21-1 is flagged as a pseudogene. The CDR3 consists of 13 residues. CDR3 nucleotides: TGTGCCAGCACCTCAGGGGGCCTTCAGCCCCAGCATTTT. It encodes CASTSGGLQPQHF.

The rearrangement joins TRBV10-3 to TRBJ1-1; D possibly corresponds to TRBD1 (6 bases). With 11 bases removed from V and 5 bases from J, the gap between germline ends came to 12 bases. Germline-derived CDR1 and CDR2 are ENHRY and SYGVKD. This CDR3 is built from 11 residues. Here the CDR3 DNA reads TGTGCCGTGAGAGGGGGTACTGAAGCTTTCTTT. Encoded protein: CAVRGGTEAFF.

Written as DNA, the CDR3 is TGTGCCAGTAGTTTGACAGTGATCAATCAGCCCCAGCATTTT. It codes for CASSLTVINQPQHF. This sequence joins TRBV19 and TRBJ1-5; TRBD1 might be the D (5 bases). The V gene's germline CDR1 is LNHDA and CDR2 SQIVND (reference sequence). The CDR3 is 14 residues long. V was cut by 5 bases and J by 3 bases, with 11 bases left in between.

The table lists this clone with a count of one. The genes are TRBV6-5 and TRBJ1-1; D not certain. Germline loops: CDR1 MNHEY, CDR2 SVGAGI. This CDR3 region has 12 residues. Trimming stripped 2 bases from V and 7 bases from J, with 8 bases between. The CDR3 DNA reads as TGTGCCAGCAGTTACGGAGGGTTTGAAGCTTTCTTT. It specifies CASSYGGFEAFF.

The CDR3 nucleotides read TGTGCCAGCAGCAGGACTAGCGCACAAGAGACCCAGTACTTC. Its protein product is CASSRTSAQETQYF. V usage is TRBV6-6 and J usage is TRBJ2-5, with 9 nucleotides matching TRBD2. V gave up 6 bases and J gave up 2 bases; unmatched junction bases: 4. The CDR3 spans 14 residues. The germline gives CDR1 MNHNY, CDR2 SVGAGI (reference sequence).

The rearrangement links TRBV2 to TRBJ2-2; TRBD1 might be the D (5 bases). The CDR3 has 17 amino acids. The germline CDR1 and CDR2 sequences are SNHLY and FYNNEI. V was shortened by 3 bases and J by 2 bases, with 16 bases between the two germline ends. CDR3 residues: CASSDYLGRANTGELFF. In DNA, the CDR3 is TGTGCCAGCAGTGATTATCTGGGCAGGGCCAACACCGGGGAGCTGTTTTTT.

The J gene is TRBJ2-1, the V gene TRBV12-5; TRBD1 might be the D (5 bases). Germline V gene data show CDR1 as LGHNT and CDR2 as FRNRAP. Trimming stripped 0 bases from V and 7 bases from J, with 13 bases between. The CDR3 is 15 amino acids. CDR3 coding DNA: TGTGCTAGTGGTTTGGTATCCGACAGTAGGAATGAGCAGTTCTTC. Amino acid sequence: CASGLVSDSRNEQFF. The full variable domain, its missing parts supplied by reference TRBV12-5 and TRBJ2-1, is DARVTQTPRHKVTEMGQEVTMRCQPILGHNTVFWYRQTMMQGLELLAYFRNRAPLDDSGMPKDRFSAEMPDATLATLKIQPSEPRDSAVYFCASGLVSDSRNEQFFGPGTRLTVL.

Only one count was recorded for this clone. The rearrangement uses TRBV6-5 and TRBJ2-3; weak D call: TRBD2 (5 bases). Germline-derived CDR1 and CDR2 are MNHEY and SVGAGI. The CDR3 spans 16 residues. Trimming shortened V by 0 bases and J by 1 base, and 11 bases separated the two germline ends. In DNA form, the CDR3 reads TGTGCCAGCAGTTACTCCCAGCCGAGGGGCACAGATACGCAGTATTTT. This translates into CASSYSQPRGTDTQYF.

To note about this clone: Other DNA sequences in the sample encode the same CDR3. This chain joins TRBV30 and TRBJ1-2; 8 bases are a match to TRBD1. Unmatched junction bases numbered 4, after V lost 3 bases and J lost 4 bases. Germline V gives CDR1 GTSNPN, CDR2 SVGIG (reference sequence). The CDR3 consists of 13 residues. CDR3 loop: CAWSPQGAYGYTF. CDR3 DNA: TGTGCCTGGAGCCCCCAGGGGGCCTATGGCTACACCTTC. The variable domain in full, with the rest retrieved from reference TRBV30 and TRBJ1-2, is SQTIHQWPATLVQPVGSPLSLECTVEGTSNPNLYWYRQAAGRGLQLLFYSVGIGQISSEVPQNLSASRPQDRQFILSSKKLLLSDSGFYLCAWSPQGAYGYTFGSGTRLTVV.

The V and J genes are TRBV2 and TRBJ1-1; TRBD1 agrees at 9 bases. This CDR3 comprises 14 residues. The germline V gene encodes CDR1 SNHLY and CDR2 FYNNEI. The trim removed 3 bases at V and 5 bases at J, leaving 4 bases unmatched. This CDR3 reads CASSDPDRGTEAFF. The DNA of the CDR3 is TGTGCCAGCAGTGACCCGGACAGGGGAACTGAAGCTTTCTTT.

The CDR3 DNA reads TGTGCCAGCAGGAGACAGGGATGGACTGAAGCTTTCTTT. Translated, it gives CASRRQGWTEAFF. The chain links TRBV27 to TRBJ1-1; 7 bases are shared with TRBD1. Trimming removed 6 bases from V and 5 bases from J; junction bases left unmatched: 6. Germline V gene data show CDR1 as MNHEY and CDR2 as SMNVEV (reference sequence). The CDR3 sequence is 13 residues long.

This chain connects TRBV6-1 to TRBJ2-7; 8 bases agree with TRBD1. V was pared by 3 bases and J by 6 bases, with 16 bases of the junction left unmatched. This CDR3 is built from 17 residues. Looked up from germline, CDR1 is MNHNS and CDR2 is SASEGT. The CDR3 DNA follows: TGTGCCAGCAGTGACTTCGGCAGGGGGCAACATAGTTTCGAGCAGTACGTC. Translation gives CASSDFGRGQHSFEQYV.

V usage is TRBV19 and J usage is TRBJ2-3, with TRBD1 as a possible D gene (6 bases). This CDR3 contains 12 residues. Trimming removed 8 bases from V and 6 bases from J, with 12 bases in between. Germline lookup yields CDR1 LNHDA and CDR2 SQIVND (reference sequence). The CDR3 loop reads CASCGGGDTQYF. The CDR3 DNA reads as TGTGCCAGTTGTGGGGGCGGGGATACGCAGTATTTT.

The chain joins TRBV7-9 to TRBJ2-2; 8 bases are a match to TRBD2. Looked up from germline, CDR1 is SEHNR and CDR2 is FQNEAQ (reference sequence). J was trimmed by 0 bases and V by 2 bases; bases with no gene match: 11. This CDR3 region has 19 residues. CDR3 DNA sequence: TGTGCCAGCAGCTTACCCGATTGGCTAGCGGGCCCGAACACCGGGGAGCTGTTTTTT. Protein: CASSLPDWLAGPNTGELFF.

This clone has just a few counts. CDR3 region: CASSSFGTGSGELFF. For the CDR3, the DNA is TGTGCCAGTAGTTCGTTCGGGACAGGGTCCGGGGAGCTGTTTTTT. This chain joins TRBV19 and TRBJ2-2, with 9 bases aligning to TRBD1. CDR3 length: 15 residues. Germline V gene lookup returns CDR1 LNHDA and CDR2 SQIVND (reference sequence). The J segment lost 6 bases and the V segment lost 5 bases, leaving 7 bases of the junction unmatched. Supplemented by reference TRBV19 and TRBJ2-2, the full variable domain reads DGGITQSPKYLFRKEGQNVTLSCEQNLNHDAMYWYRQDPGQGLRLIYYSQIVNDFQKGDIAEGYSVSREKKESFPLTVTSAQKNPTAFYLCASSSFGTGSGELFFGEGSRLTVL.

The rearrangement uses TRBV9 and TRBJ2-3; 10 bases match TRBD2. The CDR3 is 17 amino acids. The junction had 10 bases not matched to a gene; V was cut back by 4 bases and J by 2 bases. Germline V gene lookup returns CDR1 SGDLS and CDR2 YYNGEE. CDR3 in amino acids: CASSPRGLATSTDTQYF. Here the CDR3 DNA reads TGTGCCAGCAGCCCCAGGGGACTAGCGACCTCCACAGATACGCAGTATTTT.

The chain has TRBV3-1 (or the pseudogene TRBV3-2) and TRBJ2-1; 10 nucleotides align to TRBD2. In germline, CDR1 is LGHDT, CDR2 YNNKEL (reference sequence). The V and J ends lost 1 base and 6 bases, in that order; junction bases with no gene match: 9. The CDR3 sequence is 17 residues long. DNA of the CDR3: TGTGCCAGCAGCCAAGGGGCCCGGCTAGCGGGAGTCAATGAGCAGTTCTTC. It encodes CASSQGARLAGVNEQFF.

The CDR3 is CASSRLGQLNTEAFF. CDR3 coding DNA: TGTGCCAGCTCAAGGCTGGGACAGCTGAACACTGAAGCTTTCTTT. This chain links TRBV18 with TRBJ1-1; 7 bases are a match to TRBD1. J lost 0 bases, V lost 5 bases, and 6 bases had no gene match. Germline assignment: CDR1 KGHSH and CDR2 LQKENI. This CDR3 has 15 residues.

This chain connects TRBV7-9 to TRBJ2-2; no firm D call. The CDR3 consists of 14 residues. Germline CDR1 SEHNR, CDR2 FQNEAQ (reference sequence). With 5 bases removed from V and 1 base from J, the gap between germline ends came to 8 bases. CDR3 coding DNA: TGTGCCAGCAGCACGACAAAGAACACCGGGGAGCTGTTTTTT. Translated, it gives CASSTTKNTGELFF.

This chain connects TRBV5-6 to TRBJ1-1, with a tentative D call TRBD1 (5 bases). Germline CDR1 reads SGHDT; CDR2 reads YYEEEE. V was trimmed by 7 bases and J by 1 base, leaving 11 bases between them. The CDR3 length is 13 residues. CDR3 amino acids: CASQGGGNTEAFF. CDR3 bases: TGTGCCAGCCAAGGCGGGGGGAACACTGAAGCTTTCTTT.